The next 26 T cell receptor beta chains were all read from a single sample in a study of shared T cell receptors in the human thymus. Sequencing was performed with immunoSEQ multiplex PCR; in TCRdb, only in-frame clones are kept and a portion is missing. The sample contains about 500,000 clones, 70% to 80% of which appear only once. The same data also went into a second study, on human thymus T cells.

Sequencing used thymocytes. These receptors all stem from a boy in the first two years of life with a congenital heart defect.

This clone has more than one count but fewer than ten. This chain links TRBV5-1 with TRBJ2-3; TRBD2 matches at 9 bases. The CDR3 totals 17 residues. V lost 0 bases, J lost 0 bases, and 5 bases stayed unmatched. Germline CDR1 and CDR2: SGHRS and YFSETQ. CDR3 bases: TGCGCCAGCAGCTTGGGGGGACTAGCTCCGAGCACAGATACGCAGTATTTT. This codes for CASSLGGLAPSTDTQYF.

On this clone: The sample holds other DNA sequences that translate to the same CDR3. The gene calls are TRBV2 and TRBJ2-5; the match to TRBD1 covers 8 bases. This CDR3 is 12 amino acids long. After removal of 6 bases from V and 4 bases from J, the junction contained 1 base not matched to a gene. CDR1 and CDR2 from the germline V gene are SNHLY and FYNNEI. CDR3 amino acids: CASSDRGETQYF. The CDR3 nucleotides are TGTGCCAGCAGCGACAGGGGAGAGACCCAGTACTTC. Using reference TRBV2 and TRBJ2-5 for the parts outside the CDR3, the full variable domain is EPEVTQTPSHQVTQMGQEVILRCVPISNHLYFYWYRQILGQKVEFLVSFYNNEISEKSEIFDDQFSVERPDGSNFTLKIRSTKLEDSAMYFCASSDRGETQYFGPGTRLLVL.

The CDR3 DNA follows: TGTGCCACCAGCAGAGAGCCAGGGGGTCGGGGCTACACCTTC. As protein: CATSREPGGRGYTF. This chain uses TRBV15 with TRBJ1-2, with 7 bases that match TRBD1. V lost 0 bases to trimming and J lost 8 bases; unmatched junction nucleotides: 6. Germline V CDR1 and CDR2: LNHNV, YYDKDF (reference sequence). This CDR3 has 14 amino acids.

This rearrangement joins TRBV5-1 to TRBJ1-2, with no clear D. Deletions cut 0 bases from V and 7 bases from J, with 13 bases between. The CDR3 is made up of 14 amino acids. Germline CDR1 SGHRS, CDR2 YFSETQ. This CDR3 is CASSLAGGDSGYTF. The CDR3 nucleotides read TGCGCCAGCAGCTTGGCCGGCGGGGATAGTGGCTACACCTTC.

This chain connects TRBV18 to TRBJ2-1, with TRBD2 matching 7 bases. The CDR3 spans 15 residues. With V trimmed by 3 bases and J by 8 bases, 10 bases remained unmatched. The V gene's germline CDR1 is KGHSH and CDR2 LQKENI. The CDR3 protein is CASSPKGGSVYEQFF. The CDR3 nucleotides read TGTGCCAGCTCACCCAAGGGCGGGAGCGTCTATGAGCAGTTCTTC.

The CDR3 region is CASSPGTSAIPTEQFF. The DNA of the CDR3 is TGTGCCAGCAGTCCTGGGACTAGCGCTATACCCACTGAGCAGTTCTTC. The chain links TRBV27 to TRBJ2-1, with 10 nucleotides matching TRBD2. V was clipped by 5 bases and J by 9 bases; unmatched bases: 13. This CDR3 region has 16 residues. Germline CDR1 is MNHEY and CDR2 is SMNVEV (reference sequence).

This chain links TRBV10-3 with TRBJ2-7; tentative D call: TRBD2 (7 bases). Deletions cut 6 bases from V and 3 bases from J, with 30 bases between. The CDR3 extends over 19 amino acids. Looked up from germline, CDR1 is ENHRY and CDR2 is SYGVKD. The CDR3 nucleotides are TGTGCCATCAGGGGAGGGGGATATCCGGGATCAGGGGTCATCTACGAGCAGTACTTC. The encoded protein is CAIRGGGYPGSGVIYEQYF.

The chain couples TRBV5-5 to TRBJ1-2; 8 bases are a match to TRBD1. The CDR3 length is 16 residues. V gave up 2 bases and J gave up 4 bases; unmatched junction bases: 10. CDR1 and CDR2 from the germline V gene are SGHKS and YYEKEE (reference sequence). In DNA form, the CDR3 reads TGTGCCAGCAGCTTTCCCGGACAGGGAGATTCCTATGGCTACACCTTC. Its translation: CASSFPGQGDSYGYTF.

This clone appeared once. This rearrangement joins TRBV6-5 to TRBJ1-2; 7 bases map to TRBD1. V shed 2 bases, J shed 8 bases, and the junction held 14 bases outside the gene matches. Germline V gene sequence: CDR1 MNHEY, CDR2 SVGAGI. The CDR3 covers 16 residues. In DNA form, the CDR3 reads TGTGCCAGCAGTTACGACGGTGGAGGGGGCTTGAAAGGCTACACCTTC. The encoded protein is CASSYDGGGGLKGYTF.

This clone was detected only once. In the same sample, other DNA sequences code for this CDR3. The J gene is TRBJ2-7, the V gene TRBV5-8, with D possibly TRBD1 on 6 matching bases. CDR3 size: 14 residues. Germline CDR1 and CDR2: SGHTS and YDEGEE. V was pared by 0 bases and J by 1 base, with 8 bases between. CDR3 in amino acids: CASSLGQGSYEQYF. DNA of the CDR3: TGTGCCAGCAGCTTGGGGCAGGGGTCCTACGAGCAGTACTTC.

The chain couples TRBV10-3 to TRBJ2-7, with 7 nucleotides matching TRBD2. The CDR3 extends over 13 amino acids. Looked up from germline, CDR1 is ENHRY and CDR2 is SYGVKD. The V and J ends lost 9 bases and 3 bases, in that order; junction bases with no gene match: 8. The CDR3 protein is CAISGERSYEQYF. The DNA of the CDR3 is TGTGCCATAAGCGGGGAACGGAGCTACGAGCAGTACTTC.

There are a few counts of this clone. The chain links TRBV4-1 to TRBJ1-1; 7 bases match TRBD1. This CDR3 contains 16 residues. CDR1 and CDR2 (germline): MGHRA, YSYEKL. Unmatched junction bases numbered 4, after V lost 0 bases and J lost 0 bases. The CDR3 sequence is CASSQDPGQMNTEAFF. In nucleotides, the CDR3 is TGCGCCAGCAGCCAAGATCCGGGACAGATGAACACTGAAGCTTTCTTT.

This chain links TRBV5-6 with TRBJ1-1; maybe TRBD1 (5 bases). The V gene's germline CDR1 is SGHDT and CDR2 YYEEEE. With 3 bases removed from V and 2 bases from J, the gap between germline ends came to 14 bases. The length of the CDR3 is 15 residues. Here the CDR3 reads CASSSQGILNTEAFF. Here the CDR3 DNA reads TGTGCCAGCAGCTCGCAGGGTATCTTAAACACTGAAGCTTTCTTT.

The chain joins TRBV6-1 to TRBJ2-1, with D maybe TRBD2 (6 bases). V lost 3 bases and J lost 3, with 18 bases in between. This CDR3 contains 17 residues. CDR1 and CDR2 from the germline V gene are MNHNS and SASEGT. The CDR3 loop reads CASSDLRRERGYNEQFF. The CDR3 coding sequence is TGTGCCAGCAGTGACCTCAGGAGGGAGAGGGGCTACAATGAGCAGTTCTTC.

The J gene is TRBJ2-2, the V gene TRBV4-3, with 12 nucleotides matching TRBD2. The CDR3 has 21 amino acids. With V trimmed by 6 bases and J by 4 bases, 21 bases remained unmatched. The germline V gene encodes CDR1 LGHNA and CDR2 YSLEER. The CDR3 DNA reads TGCGCCAGCAGTCCCCCTTCCGGACTAGCGGGATTCTATAATGGCACCGGGGAGCTGTTTTTT. This codes for CASSPPSGLAGFYNGTGELFF.

The V and J genes are TRBV5-1 and TRBJ1-2, with 8 positions matching TRBD1. Germline V CDR1 and CDR2: SGHRS, YFSETQ. This CDR3 has 13 residues. Trimming cost V 0 bases and J 8 bases; bases outside gene matches: 3. In nucleotides, the CDR3 is TGCGCCAGCAGCTTGGGACAGGGGCGAGGCTACACCTTC. It codes for CASSLGQGRGYTF.

The chain combines TRBV5-1 with TRBJ2-1; TRBD2 matches 12 bases. V shed 0 bases and J 7 bases; nucleotides not matched to a gene: 14. The CDR3 contains 19 residues. CDR1 and CDR2 from the germline V gene are SGHRS and YFSETQ. CDR3 residues: CASSLGPSGRALEGNEQFF. CDR3 bases: TGCGCCAGCAGCTTGGGGCCTAGCGGGAGGGCCCTCGAGGGGAATGAGCAGTTCTTC. The full variable domain, in which reference TRBV5-1 and TRBJ2-1 provide the parts outside the CDR3, is KAGVTQTPRYLIKTRGQQVTLSCSPISGHRSVSWYQQTPGQGLQFLFEYFSETQRNKGNFPGRFSGRQFSNSRSEMNVSTLELGDSALYLCASSLGPSGRALEGNEQFFGPGTRLTVL.

This clone is a singleton in its sample. The chain carries TRBV10-3 and TRBJ2-5; 9 nucleotides match TRBD2. The CDR3 covers 15 residues. The V gene's germline CDR1 is ENHRY and CDR2 SYGVKD. V dropped 2 bases and J dropped 5; count of bases not matched to a gene: 6. The chain's CDR3 is CAISERTSEGETQYF. CDR3 DNA: TGTGCCATCAGTGAGCGGACTAGCGAGGGGGAGACCCAGTACTTC.

The chain has TRBV7-9 and TRBJ2-1, with 10 bases aligning to TRBD2. V trimming: 2 bases; J trimming: 5 bases; junction bases outside the gene matches: 12. Looked up from germline, CDR1 is SEHNR and CDR2 is FQNEAQ (reference sequence). The CDR3 is made up of 18 amino acids. This CDR3 is CASSLSSSGRVGDNEQFF. The CDR3 region has the DNA TGTGCCAGCAGCTTAAGTTCTAGCGGGAGAGTCGGCGACAATGAGCAGTTCTTC.

The chain uses TRBV7-9 and TRBJ2-1, with a weak D call TRBD1 (6 bases). V was shortened by 5 bases and J by 0 bases, with 11 bases between the two germline ends. This CDR3 comprises 15 residues. Germline CDR1 SEHNR, CDR2 FQNEAQ (reference sequence). The CDR3: CASSPGVSSYNEQFF. DNA of the CDR3: TGTGCCAGCAGCCCAGGGGTGAGCTCCTACAATGAGCAGTTCTTC.

The gene calls are TRBV23-1 and TRBJ2-6; a weak D match, TRBD1 (6 bases). TRBV23-1 is annotated as an ORF whose role is uncertain. The V and J ends lost 0 bases and 1 base respectively, with 10 bases between them. CDR3 length equals 17 residues. Here the CDR3 reads CASSQSERGSGANVLTF. The CDR3 region has the DNA TGCGCCAGCAGTCAATCGGAGAGGGGGTCTGGGGCCAACGTCCTGACTTTC.

The rearrangement joins TRBV6-6 to TRBJ1-5, with no clear D. The V and J ends lost 6 bases and 3 bases respectively, with 6 bases between them. From germline, CDR1 is MNHNY and CDR2 SVGAGI (reference sequence). This CDR3 is built from 12 residues. The CDR3 is CASSQNNQPQHF. The CDR3 DNA sequence: TGTGCCAGCAGCCAGAACAATCAGCCCCAGCATTTT.

The V and J genes are TRBV28 and TRBJ2-1, with 13 bases fitting TRBD2. Trimming took 3 bases from V and 4 from J; bases not matched to a gene: 3. There are 16 residues in the CDR3. CDR1 and CDR2 (germline): MDHEN, SYDVKM. Written as DNA, the CDR3 is TGTGCCAGCAGTTTCCCACTAGCGGGAGGGTACAATGAGCAGTTCTTC. Amino acids: CASSFPLAGGYNEQFF.

This clone was counted a few times. V is TRBV12-5 and J is TRBJ2-3, with TRBD2 matching over 13 bases. The V segment lost 1 base and the J segment 1 base; nucleotides outside the gene matches: 8. Germline V CDR1 and CDR2: LGHNT, FRNRAP. CDR3 length: 19 amino acids. CDR3 coding DNA: TGTGCTAGTGGTTTGGGGGAGACTAGCGGGAGGTTTCGCACAGATACGCAGTATTTT. It encodes CASGLGETSGRFRTDTQYF.

This rearrangement joins TRBV10-1 to TRBJ2-7; D possibly corresponds to TRBD1 (6 bases). V gave up 5 bases and J gave up 5 bases, with 16 bases separating them. The CDR3 spans 14 residues. CDR1 and CDR2 (germline): WNHNN, SYGVQD (reference sequence). CDR3 sequence reads: CASSPHSTGNEQYF. CDR3 DNA sequence: TGCGCCAGCAGTCCCCATTCCACAGGGAACGAGCAGTACTTC.

DNA of the CDR3: TGTGCCAGCCGACTAGTCCTGAACTCCTACAATGAGCAGTTCTTC. Protein: CASRLVLNSYNEQFF. This chain connects TRBV27 to TRBJ2-1; the D gene is possibly TRBD2 (6 bases). In germline, CDR1 is MNHEY, CDR2 SMNVEV (reference sequence). With 8 bases removed from V and 0 bases from J, the gap between germline ends came to 14 bases. The CDR3 length is 15 residues.